The rows below give T cell receptor beta chains drawn from one sample of a study of response to subunit inactivated influenza vaccine. TCRdb ran MiXCR on the RT-PCR reads and lists one entry per CDR3 protein. Of approximately 500,000 distinct CDR3 sequences listed, 14% are singletons. The material was PBMCs from blood, obtained less than 13 days after vaccination. These receptors were taken from a man over 45 who received an inactivated influenza vaccine. Each CDR3 is given with its conserved first and last residue. The D gene is left open where the match is weak. Only part of the rows carry a size: once, few, many, or a class if the clone is expanded.

>TRBV7-8|few|NA|TRBJ2-5
CASSYYRVGETQYF
TGTGCCAGCAGCTACTACAGGGTTGGGGAGACCCAGTACTTC
>TRBV6-1|many|TRBD2|TRBJ2-7
CASRKTSGDIYEQYF
TGTGCCAGCAGAAAGACTAGCGGGGACATCTACGAGCAGTACTTC
>TRBV27|NA|TRBD1|TRBJ1-1
CASAQGGNTEAFF
TGTGCCAGCGCCCAGGGGGGGAACACTGAAGCTTTCTTT
>TRBV2|NA|NA|TRBJ1-2
CASSVSAGREYTF
TGTGCCAGCAGTGTATCGGCAGGGAGAGAGTACACCTTC
>TRBV12-3/TRBV12-4|few|TRBD1|TRBJ2-1
CASSFRGPYNEQFF
TGTGCCAGCAGTTTTAGGGGGCCCTACAATGAGCAGTTCTTC
>TRBV7-3|many|TRBD2|TRBJ2-3
CASSLSGRGVKDTQYF
TGTGCCAGCAGCTTGAGCGGGAGGGGGGTGAAAGATACGCAGTATTTT
>TRBV20-1|NA|TRBD2|TRBJ2-5
CSASAAGGPETQYF
TGCAGTGCTAGCGCAGCGGGGGGCCCCGAGACCCAGTACTTC
>TRBV6-2/TRBV6-3|NA|TRBD2|TRBJ2-3
CASSLLGTSGPQNTQYF
TGTGCCAGCAGCCTCCTCGGGACTAGCGGACCCCAGAATACGCAGTATTTT
>TRBV9|few|TRBD2|TRBJ2-2
CASSVGSSGRVSGELFF
TGTGCCAGCAGCGTAGGTTCGAGCGGGAGAGTCTCCGGGGAGCTGTTTTTT
>TRBV5-1|NA|TRBD1|TRBJ2-5
CASSWTTGETQYF
TGCGCCAGCAGCTGGACGACAGGGGAGACCCAGTACTTC
>TRBV5-4|NA|TRBD2|TRBJ2-2
CASTGTTNTGELFF
TGTGCCAGCACGGGGACTACCAACACCGGGGAGCTGTTTTTT
>TRBV6-1|few|TRBD1|TRBJ2-5
CASSRDRDQETQYF
TGTGCCAGCAGTCGGGACAGGGACCAAGAGACCCAGTACTTC
>TRBV15|NA|NA|TRBJ2-7
CATSREHSSEQYF
TGTGCCACCAGCAGAGAACACTCCTCCGAGCAGTACTTC
>TRBV28|few|NA|TRBJ2-6
CASSLMGHYTSGANVLTF
TGTGCCAGCAGTCTCATGGGACACTATACCTCTGGGGCCAACGTCCTGACTTTC
>TRBV5-1|few|NA|TRBJ1-6
CASSSTGHNSPLHF
TGCGCCAGCAGCTCGACAGGCCATAATTCACCCCTCCACTTT
>TRBV24-1|few|NA|TRBJ2-6
CATSDARPFSGANVLTF
TGTGCCACCAGTGATGCCCGACCCTTCTCTGGGGCCAACGTCCTGACTTTC
>TRBV2|NA|NA|TRBJ1-5
CASSGGVNQPQHF
TGTGCCAGCAGTGGGGGGGTCAATCAGCCCCAGCATTTT
>TRBV24-1|few|NA|TRBJ2-2
CATSDLGTPTNTGELFF
TGTGCCACCAGTGATTTGGGGACACCTACGAACACCGGGGAGCTGTTTTTT
>TRBV5-5|few|NA|TRBJ1-4
CASSPFEGTNEKLFF
TGTGCCAGCAGCCCCTTCGAAGGGACTAATGAAAAACTGTTTTTT
>TRBV24-1|NA|NA|TRBJ2-1
CATRTNRDGNNEQFF
TGTGCCACCAGAACGAACCGGGACGGGAACAATGAGCAGTTCTTC
>TRBV6-2/TRBV6-3|few|NA|TRBJ2-7
CASSYGTQGTEQYF
TGTGCCAGCAGTTACGGCACCCAGGGCACCGAGCAGTACTTC
>TRBV18|NA|TRBD1|TRBJ1-4
CASSPPTGDNEKLFF
TGTGCCAGCTCACCACCGACAGGGGACAATGAAAAACTGTTTTTT
>TRBV20-1|NA|NA|TRBJ2-6
CSAGGAGANVLTF
TGCAGTGCTGGGGGCGCCGGGGCCAACGTCCTGACTTTC
>TRBV6-1|many|TRBD1|TRBJ2-4
CASRTGGNIQYF
TGTGCCAGTCGTACAGGGGGAAACATTCAGTACTTC
>TRBV29-1|many|TRBD2|TRBJ2-7
CSVVIAGNSYEQYF
TGCAGCGTTGTGATAGCGGGGAACTCCTACGAGCAGTACTTC
>TRBV28|NA|TRBD1|TRBJ2-7
CASGTDRGTDEQYF
TGTGCCAGCGGAACGGACAGGGGGACCGACGAGCAGTACTTC
>TRBV28|few|NA|TRBJ2-7
CASSLYGRSYEQYF
TGTGCCAGCAGTTTATATGGCAGGTCCTACGAGCAGTACTTC
>TRBV7-8|NA|NA|TRBJ2-4
CASSPQGPKNIQYF
TGTGCCAGCAGCCCGCAGGGGCCCAAAAACATTCAGTACTTC
>TRBV7-9|NA|NA|TRBJ2-3
CASSSRITSPTDTQYF
TGTGCCAGCAGCTCGCGAATTACTAGCCCGACGGATACGCAGTATTTT
>TRBV20-1|few|NA|TRBJ1-4
CSARDLRLGGNEKLFF
TGCAGTGCTAGAGATCTTAGGCTCGGGGGAAATGAAAAACTGTTTTTT
>TRBV30|NA|NA|TRBJ1-1
CVWSGFRRNTEAFF
TGTGTCTGGAGTGGGTTCCGGCGTAATACTGAAGCTTTCTTT